Each of the 10 T cell receptor beta chains below was sequenced from the same sample in a study of monozygotic twins with inflammatory bowel disease. TCRdb re-analyzed the 5' RACE reads; it lists each CDR3 protein once, without DNA. The sample table includes some 440,000 distinct CDR3 sequences. The sequencing sample was made of blood. The receptors were sampled from a human donor with ulcerative colitis or Crohn's disease, or a healthy co-twin of an affected twin (not recorded which).

The chain recombines TRBV12-3 or TRBV12-4 with TRBJ1-1. The CDR3 has 14 amino acids. The CDR3 loop reads CASSFSGSNTEAFF.

The J gene is TRBJ2-1, the V gene TRBV7-2. The V gene's germline CDR1 is SGHTA and CDR2 FQGNSA. This CDR3 spans 14 amino acids. CDR3 in amino acids: CASSYSLNSNEQFF.

The V call is TRBV5-1, the J call TRBJ2-1; the TRBD2 assignment by TCRdb is unverifiable without DNA. The length of the CDR3 is 15 residues. Germline loops: CDR1 SGHRS, CDR2 YFSETQ. Here the CDR3 reads CASSRDWSSYNEQFF.

The V call is TRBV10-3, the J call TRBJ1-2. Germline CDR1 and CDR2: ENHRY and SYGVKD. This CDR3 contains 13 residues. This chain's CDR3 is CAISDGVNYGYTF.

This sequence joins TRBV5-1 and TRBJ2-3; there is no DNA to check the TCRdb D call of TRBD1. The CDR3 has 12 residues. CDR1 and CDR2 from the germline V gene are SGHRS and YFSETQ. The CDR3 sequence: CASSALLDTQYF.

The chain joins TRBV7-6 to TRBJ2-7; TCRdb indicates TRBD1, and absent DNA this call remains unverified. CDR1 and CDR2 (germline): SGHVS, FNYEAQ. The CDR3 has 13 residues. CDR3 in amino acids: CASSLMGQVQQYF. The variable domain in full, with the rest retrieved from reference TRBV7-6 and TRBJ2-7, is GAGVSQSPRYKVTKRGQDVALRCDPISGHVSLYWYRQALGQGPEFLTYFNYEAQQDKSGLPNDRFSAERPEGSISTLTIQRTEQRDSAMYRCASSLMGQVQQYFGPGTRLTVT.

The chain joins TRBV15 to TRBJ2-1. This CDR3 comprises 16 residues. Germline V gives CDR1 LNHNV, CDR2 YYDKDF (reference sequence). CDR3: CATSRELAGSYNEQFF.

V gene TRBV5-5 combines with J gene TRBJ1-1; the D call from TCRdb, TRBD1, cannot be confirmed without DNA. This CDR3 is 14 amino acids long. Germline CDR1 is SGHKS and CDR2 is YYEKEE (reference sequence). The CDR3 loop is CASSSILGRTEAFF.

The chain uses TRBV28 and TRBJ2-1; TCRdb returns TRBD1, unconfirmable since there is no DNA. The CDR3 has 15 residues. Germline CDR1 reads MDHEN; CDR2 reads SYDVKM. The CDR3 spells CASSLASGGAYEQFF. Variable domain in full (rest from reference TRBV28 and TRBJ2-1): DVKVTQSSRYLVKRTGEKVFLECVQDMDHENMFWYRQDPGLGLRLIYFSYDVKMKEKGDIPEGYSVSREKKERFSLILESASTNQTSMYLCASSLASGGAYEQFFGPGTRLTVL.

V usage is TRBV11-1 and J usage is TRBJ2-1; TCRdb's D call of TRBD2 is untestable without DNA. Germline-derived CDR1 and CDR2 are SGHAT and FQDESV (reference sequence). The CDR3 sequence is 19 residues long. The CDR3 sequence: CASSPLPGGGRFPYNEQFF.